This T cell receptor beta chain appears in the sequencing data of a study of shared clonotypes between healthy human individuals. TCRdb's table, derived via immunoSEQ multiplex PCR, lists solely in-frame clones and lacks some. The sample records approximately 500,000 clones, almost 80% being singletons. The CDR3 loop spans 13 amino acids. V was cut by 2 bases and J by 8 bases, with 13 bases left in between. The V gene's germline CDR1 is SGHTA and CDR2 FQGTGA. The clonotype comes from a woman aged 35 to 49 in good health. Some clones in this sample may be carry-over from other donors' samples. Sequenced material: PBMCs. The chain carries TRBV7-3 and TRBJ2-7; a possible D gene is TRBD2 (7 bases). CDR3 sequence (DNA): TGTGCCAGCAGCTTAGGTTCGGGGGGCAAGCAGTACTTC. Translation gives CASSLGSGGKQYF.